This paragraph reports one T cell receptor beta chain. This clonotype was found many times. The clone's antigen remains unknown. No base-level quality is on record; no much larger clone is a single base apart. Looking up the germline V gene yields CDR1 WSHSY and CDR2 SAAADI. Relative to germline, V is 8 bases shorter and J is 5 bases shorter, with 12 bases between their ends. The CDR3, cysteine through phenylalanine, is 12 amino acids long. The entry retains the CDR3 DNA only, 36 bases that are in frame from base 1. Sequencing took place on an Illumina HiSeq 2500. Quantitative 5'-RACE with molecular barcodes was used to prepare TCR beta libraries. The original pipeline was this. To identify disease-linked TCR variants, a new computational method was used, one built on a probabilistic model of VDJ rearrangement. Starting from the raw public reads, TCRdb applied fastp trimming at Q25, assembled clones with MiXCR and retained in-frame beta chains. Merged by CDR3 protein, the rows form single entries marked with the most common genes and DNA. These V and J calls rely on TCRdb rather than the paper's analysis. A total of roughly 240,000 distinct CDR3 sequences appear in this sample, 7% to 10% of them only once. Around 4.8% of the sample belongs to the ten largest clones.

The data were taken from a study of CD8 T cells in ankylosing spondylitis (dated by TCRdb to between 2016 and 2019). Regarding the study in general: To find TCR variants linked to disease, the study profiled T cell receptor beta repertoires in ankylosing spondylitis patients and healthy donors. The whole study cohort included 108 healthy donors and 25 or so ankylosing spondylitis patients. Peripheral blood was sampled, and synovial fluid was also collected from ankylosing spondylitis patients.

Results the study describes overall, beyond this receptor: In peripheral blood, the disease-linked clones were found at relatively low frequencies and had a CD8+ phenotype. According to the report, matched synovial fluid samples from ankylosing spondylitis patients were significantly enriched for the disease-linked clones. Some TCR beta motif variants had previously been reported in synovial fluid and blood of reactive arthritis patients, which suggested common disease-initiation mechanisms. Blood from ankylosing spondylitis patients appeared to be characterized by a TCR beta motif composed of 7 to 9 highly homologous amino acid variants.

This clonotype was obtained from a female donor with ankylosing spondylitis or in good health (not recorded which). Recombination joined TRBV10-2 with TRBJ2-5; too little of a D gene remains to name it. Input material: blood, either unsorted or a sorted T cell fraction (not recorded which). In nucleotides, the sequence is TGCGCCAGCCAAGACCGAAGGGAGACCCAGTACTTC. It is translated as CASQDRRETQYF.